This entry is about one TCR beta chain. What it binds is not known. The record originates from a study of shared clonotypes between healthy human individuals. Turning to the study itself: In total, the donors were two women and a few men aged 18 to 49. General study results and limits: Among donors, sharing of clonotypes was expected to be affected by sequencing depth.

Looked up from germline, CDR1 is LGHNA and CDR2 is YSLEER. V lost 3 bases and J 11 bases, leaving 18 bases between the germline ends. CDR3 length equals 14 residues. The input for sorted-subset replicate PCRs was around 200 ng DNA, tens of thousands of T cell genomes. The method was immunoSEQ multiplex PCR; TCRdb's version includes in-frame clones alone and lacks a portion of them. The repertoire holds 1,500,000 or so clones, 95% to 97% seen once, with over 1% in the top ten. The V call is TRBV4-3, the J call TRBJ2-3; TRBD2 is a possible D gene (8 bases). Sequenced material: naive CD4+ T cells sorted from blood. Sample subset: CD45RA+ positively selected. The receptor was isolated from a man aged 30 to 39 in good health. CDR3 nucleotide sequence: TGCGCCAGCAGCCAGGGACTAGGGAACAGGGGGCAGTATTTT. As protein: CASSQGLGNRGQYF.